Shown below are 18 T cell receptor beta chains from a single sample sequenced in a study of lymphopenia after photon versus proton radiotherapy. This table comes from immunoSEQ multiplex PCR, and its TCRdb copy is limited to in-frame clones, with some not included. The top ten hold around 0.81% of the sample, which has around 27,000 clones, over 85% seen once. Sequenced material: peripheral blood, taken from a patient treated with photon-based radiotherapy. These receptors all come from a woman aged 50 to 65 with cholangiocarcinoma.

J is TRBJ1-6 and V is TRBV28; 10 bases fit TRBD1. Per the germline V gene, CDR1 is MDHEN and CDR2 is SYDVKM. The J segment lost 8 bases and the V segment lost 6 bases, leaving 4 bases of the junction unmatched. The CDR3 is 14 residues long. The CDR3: CASRRQGAYSPLHF. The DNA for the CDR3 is TGTGCCAGCAGGCGACAGGGGGCCTATTCACCCCTCCACTTT.

The CDR3 protein is CASSPTGSYSYEQYF. DNA of the CDR3: TGTGCCAGCAGCCCCACAGGGTCGTACTCCTACGAGCAGTACTTC. The chain employs TRBV5-4 and TRBJ2-7, with D possibly TRBD1 on 6 matching bases. Trimming removed 4 bases from V and 0 bases from J, with 14 bases in between. CDR1 and CDR2 from the germline V gene are SGHNT and YYREEE (reference sequence). This CDR3 has 15 amino acids.

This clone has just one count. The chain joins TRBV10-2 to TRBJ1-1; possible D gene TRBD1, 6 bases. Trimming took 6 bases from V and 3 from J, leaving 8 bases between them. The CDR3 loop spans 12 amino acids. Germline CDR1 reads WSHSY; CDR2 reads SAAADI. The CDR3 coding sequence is TGCGCCAGCAGAGAGGGGGACACTGAAGCTTTCTTT. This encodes CASREGDTEAFF.

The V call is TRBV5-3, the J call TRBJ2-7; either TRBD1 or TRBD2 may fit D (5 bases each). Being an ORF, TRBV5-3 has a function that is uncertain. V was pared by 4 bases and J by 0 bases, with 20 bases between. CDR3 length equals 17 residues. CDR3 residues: CARSPGTDRIHSYEQYF. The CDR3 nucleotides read TGTGCCAGAAGCCCGGGGACGGACCGAATTCACTCCTACGAGCAGTACTTC.

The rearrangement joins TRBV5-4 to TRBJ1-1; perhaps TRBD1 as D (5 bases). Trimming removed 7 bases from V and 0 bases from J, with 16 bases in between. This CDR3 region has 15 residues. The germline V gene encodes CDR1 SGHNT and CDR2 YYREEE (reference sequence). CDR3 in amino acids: CASHIRGSMNTEAFF. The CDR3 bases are TGTGCCAGCCACATCCGGGGCAGCATGAACACTGAAGCTTTCTTT.

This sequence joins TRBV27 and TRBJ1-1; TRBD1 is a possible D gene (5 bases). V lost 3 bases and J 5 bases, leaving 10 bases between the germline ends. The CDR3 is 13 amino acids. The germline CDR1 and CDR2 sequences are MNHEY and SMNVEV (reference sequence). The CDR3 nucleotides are TGTGCCAGCAGTTTCGGGGCAGGGACTGAAGCTTTCTTT. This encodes CASSFGAGTEAFF.

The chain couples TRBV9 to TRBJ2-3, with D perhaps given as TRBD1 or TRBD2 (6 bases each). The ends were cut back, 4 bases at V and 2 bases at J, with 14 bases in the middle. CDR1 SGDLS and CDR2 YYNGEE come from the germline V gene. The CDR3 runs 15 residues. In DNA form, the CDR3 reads TGTGCCAGCAGCATGTGGGGGGCGACCACAGATACGCAGTATTTT. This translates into CASSMWGATTDTQYF.

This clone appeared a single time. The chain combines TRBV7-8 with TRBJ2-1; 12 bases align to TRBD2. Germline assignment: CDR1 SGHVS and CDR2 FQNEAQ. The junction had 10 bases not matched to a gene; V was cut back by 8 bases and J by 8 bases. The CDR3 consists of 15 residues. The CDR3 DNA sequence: TGTGCCAGCGCCACGGCTAGCGGGGGGGCAGATGAGCAGTTCTTC. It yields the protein CASATASGGADEQFF.

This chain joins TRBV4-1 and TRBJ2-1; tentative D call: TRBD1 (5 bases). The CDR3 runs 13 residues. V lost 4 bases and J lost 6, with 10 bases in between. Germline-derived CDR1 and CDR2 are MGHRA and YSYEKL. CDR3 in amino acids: CASSPWQGNEQFF. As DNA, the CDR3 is TGCGCCAGCAGCCCATGGCAGGGCAATGAGCAGTTCTTC.

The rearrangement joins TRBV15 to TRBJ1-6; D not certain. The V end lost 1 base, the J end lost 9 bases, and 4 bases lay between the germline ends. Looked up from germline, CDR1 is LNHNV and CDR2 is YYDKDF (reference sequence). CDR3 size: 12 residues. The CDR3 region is CATSRGVSPLHF. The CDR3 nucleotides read TGTGCCACCAGCAGAGGGGTTTCACCCCTCCACTTT.

The CDR3 sequence: CASSYNRLPNEKLFF. The CDR3 DNA reads as TGTGCCAGCAGCTATAACCGGCTCCCTAATGAAAAACTGTTTTTT. This chain joins TRBV11-2 and TRBJ1-4; D remains unclear. This CDR3 is built from 15 residues. Trimming stripped 4 bases from V and 3 bases from J, with 12 bases between. Germline CDR1 reads SGHAT; CDR2 reads FQNNGV.

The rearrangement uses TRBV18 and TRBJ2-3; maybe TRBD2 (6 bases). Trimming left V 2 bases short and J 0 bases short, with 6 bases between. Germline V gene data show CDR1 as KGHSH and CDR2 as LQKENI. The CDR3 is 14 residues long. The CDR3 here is CASSPGRSTDTQYF. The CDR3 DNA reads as TGTGCCAGCTCACCAGGGAGGAGCACAGATACGCAGTATTTT.

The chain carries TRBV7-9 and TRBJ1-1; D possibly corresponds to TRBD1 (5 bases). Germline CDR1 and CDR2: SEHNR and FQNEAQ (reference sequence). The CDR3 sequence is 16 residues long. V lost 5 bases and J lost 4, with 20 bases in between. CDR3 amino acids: CASSTPGGGRGTEAFF. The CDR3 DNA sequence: TGTGCCAGCAGCACCCCAGGTGGGGGGAGGGGCACTGAAGCTTTCTTT.

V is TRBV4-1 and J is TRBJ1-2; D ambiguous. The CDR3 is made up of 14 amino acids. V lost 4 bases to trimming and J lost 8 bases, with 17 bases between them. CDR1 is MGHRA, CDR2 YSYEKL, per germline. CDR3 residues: CASSPTPTVWGYTF. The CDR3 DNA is TGCGCCAGCAGCCCCACCCCCACGGTTTGGGGCTACACCTTC.

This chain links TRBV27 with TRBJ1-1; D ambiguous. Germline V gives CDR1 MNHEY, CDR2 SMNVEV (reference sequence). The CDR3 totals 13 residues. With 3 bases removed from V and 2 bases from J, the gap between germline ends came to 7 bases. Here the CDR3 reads CASSLSTNTEAFF. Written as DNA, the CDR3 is TGTGCCAGCAGTTTGAGTACAAACACTGAAGCTTTCTTT.

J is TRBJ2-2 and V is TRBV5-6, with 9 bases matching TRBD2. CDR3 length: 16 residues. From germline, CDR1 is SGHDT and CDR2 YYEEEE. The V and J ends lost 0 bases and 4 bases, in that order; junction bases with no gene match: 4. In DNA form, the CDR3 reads TGTGCCAGCAGCTTGGGACTAGCGGTGGGCACCGGGGAGCTGTTTTTT. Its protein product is CASSLGLAVGTGELFF.

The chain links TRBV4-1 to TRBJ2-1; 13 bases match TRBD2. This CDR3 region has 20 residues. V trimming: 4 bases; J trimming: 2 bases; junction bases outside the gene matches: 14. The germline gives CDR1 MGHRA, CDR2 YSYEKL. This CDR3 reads CASSPYPSTSGGITYNEQFF. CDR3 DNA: TGCGCCAGCAGCCCGTACCCCTCGACTAGCGGGGGGATAACCTACAATGAGCAGTTCTTC.

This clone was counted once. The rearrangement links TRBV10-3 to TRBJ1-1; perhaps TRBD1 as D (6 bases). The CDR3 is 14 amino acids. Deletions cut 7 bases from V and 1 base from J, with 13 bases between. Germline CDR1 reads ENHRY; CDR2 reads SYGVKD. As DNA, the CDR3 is TGTGCCATCAAGCGGGGGCAGCAGAACACTGAAGCTTTCTTT. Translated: CAIKRGQQNTEAFF.